These T cell receptor beta chains were read from a single sample in a study of vaccination and CD4 T cells after COVID-19. What these receptors recognize is not known. MiXCR, applied by TCRdb to the PCR reads, yields one record per CDR3 protein. This table holds 15,000 or so distinct CDR3 sequences, 54% found once. Sequencing used CD4+ T cells from blood, cultured in vitro. The receptors stem from a human donor who had recovered from COVID-19. The CDR3 runs from the conserved cysteine through the conserved F or W. D genes are given only for firm matches. Some rows have no size entry. The others give once, few or many, or a class for an expanded clone.

>NA|TRBJ2-2|TRBD2|TRBV20-1
CSAHRTSGGTGELFF
TGCAGTGCCCACCGGACTAGCGGGGGGACCGGGGAGCTGTTTTTT
>few|TRBJ2-5|NA|TRBV24-1
CATSDSGGGKETQYF
TGTGCCACCAGTGATTCGGGGGGCGGGAAAGAGACCCAGTACTTC
>once|TRBJ2-3|NA|TRBV20-1
CSVVASTDTQYF
TGCAGTGTCGTGGCCTCCACAGATACGCAGTATTTT
>few|TRBJ2-2|TRBD1|TRBV7-2
CASSWNRGGTGELFF
TGTGCCAGCAGCTGGAACAGGGGTGGCACCGGGGAGCTGTTTTTT
>once|TRBJ2-1|NA|TRBV6-5
CASSYSNRYNEQFF
TGTGCCAGCAGTTACTCCAATCGTTACAATGAGCAGTTCTTC
>NA|TRBJ1-1|NA|TRBV19
CASSIGAEAFF
TGTGCCAGTAGTATTGGGGCCGAAGCTTTCTTT
>NA|TRBJ2-3|NA|TRBV20-1
CSAALAQPTDTQYF
TGCAGTGCCGCACTAGCTCAACCCACAGATACGCAGTATTTT
>NA|TRBJ2-3|NA|TRBV10-3
CAISGERSDTQYF
TGTGCCATCAGTGGTGAGCGGTCAGATACGCAGTATTTT
>few|TRBJ1-2|NA|TRBV7-2
CASSPDQSYGYTF
TGTGCCAGCAGCCCCGACCAGTCCTATGGCTACACCTTC
>few|TRBJ2-5|NA|TRBV7-2
CASSPMGWEETQYF
TGTGCCAGCAGCCCAATGGGGTGGGAAGAGACCCAGTACTTC
>NA|TRBJ2-5|TRBD1|TRBV28
CASSPGTFSKGATQYF
TGTGCCAGCAGCCCCGGGACCTTCTCGAAGGGGGCGACCCAGTACTTC
>few|TRBJ1-1|NA|TRBV7-2
CASSLNGGDTEAFF
TGTGCCAGCAGCCTTAATGGGGGTGACACTGAAGCTTTCTTT
>NA|TRBJ2-7|TRBD2|TRBV6-1
CASSDPGLAGGGHEQYF
TGTGCCAGCAGTGACCCCGGACTAGCGGGAGGCGGCCACGAGCAGTACTTC
>NA|TRBJ1-2|NA|TRBV5-4
CASSLALGGNYGYTF
TGTGCCAGCAGCTTGGCGCTAGGAGGTAACTATGGCTACACCTTC
>NA|TRBJ2-2|TRBD1|TRBV28
CASSLGQGRPGELFF
TGTGCCAGCAGTCTTGGACAGGGGCGTCCCGGGGAGCTGTTTTTT
>NA|TRBJ2-1|NA|TRBV10-3
CAISESSGYNEQFF
TGTGCCATCAGTGAGTCCTCCGGATACAATGAGCAGTTCTTC
>few|TRBJ1-2|TRBD1|TRBV20-1
CSAIQGAQASGYTF
TGCAGTGCGATACAGGGGGCGCAGGCTTCTGGCTACACCTTC
>NA|TRBJ1-1|NA|TRBV27
CASSKGTGTEAFF
TGTGCCAGCAGTAAAGGGACGGGAACTGAAGCTTTCTTT
>NA|TRBJ1-6|NA|TRBV4-1
CASSYDRYNSPLHF
TGCGCCAGCAGTTACGACAGGTATAATTCACCCCTCCACTTT
>NA|TRBJ1-1|TRBD1|TRBV4-2
CASSQAGTENTEAFF
TGTGCCAGCAGCCAAGCTGGGACAGAGAACACTGAAGCTTTCTTT
>NA|TRBJ2-1|NA|TRBV20-1
CSAREFLGTVDKQFF
TGCAGTGCTAGAGAATTTCTGGGAACGGTCGATAAGCAGTTCTTC
>NA|TRBJ1-6|TRBD1|TRBV20-1
CSASQGGNSPLHF
TGCAGTGCTTCACAGGGGGGCAATTCACCCCTCCACTTT
>NA|TRBJ2-3|TRBD1|TRBV20-1
CSAPSRTGGTDTQYF
TGCAGTGCCCCGAGCCGGACAGGGGGCACAGATACGCAGTATTTT
>few|TRBJ2-5|NA|TRBV20-1
CSARDRGSETQYF
TGCAGTGCTAGAGATCGTGGGTCCGAGACCCAGTACTTC
>NA|TRBJ1-1|NA|TRBV7-9
CASSLVRRGIAEAFF
TGTGCCAGCAGCTTAGTTCGGAGGGGAATCGCTGAAGCTTTCTTT
>NA|TRBJ1-1|TRBD1|TRBV20-1
CSAIQTGGRGAAFF
TGCAGTGCCATCCAGACAGGGGGCAGGGGAGCGGCTTTCTTT
>few|TRBJ2-5|NA|TRBV6-2/TRBV6-3
CASSLRRVAQETQYF
TGTGCCAGCAGTTTAAGGAGGGTCGCCCAAGAGACCCAGTACTTC
>NA|TRBJ2-7|NA|TRBV6-2/TRBV6-3
CASSYSGAARAVYEQYF
TGTGCCAGCAGTTACTCAGGGGCCGCCCGAGCCGTTTACGAGCAGTACTTC
>few|TRBJ1-2|NA|TRBV20-1
CSARKTGYGYTF
TGCAGTGCTAGGAAAACAGGCTATGGCTACACCTTC
>NA|TRBJ2-2|NA|TRBV10-3
CAISESAAVWGQLFF
TGTGCCATCAGTGAGTCAGCCGCCGTATGGGGTCAGCTGTTTTTT
>NA|TRBJ1-6|TRBD1|TRBV18
CASSPRTGVDSPLHF
TGCGCCAGCTCACCACGGACAGGGGTCGATTCACCCCTCCACTTT
>NA|TRBJ2-3|TRBD2|TRBV5-1
CASSSGTSGLTDTQYF
TGCGCCAGCAGCTCCGGGACTAGCGGGTTGACAGATACGCAGTATTTT
>few|TRBJ2-2|NA|TRBV6-1
CASKPRPGTTNTGELFF
TGTGCCAGCAAACCGCGACCCGGGACAACGAACACCGGGGAGCTGTTTTTT
>NA|TRBJ2-3|TRBD2|TRBV12-3/TRBV12-4
CTSSSHRGSDTQYF
TGTACCAGCAGTAGTCACCGCGGGAGTGATACGCAGTATTTT
>NA|TRBJ1-1|NA|TRBV20-1
CSARRGRNTEAFF
TGCAGTGCTAGAAGGGGAAGGAACACTGAAGCTTTCTTT
>NA|TRBJ2-7|NA|TRBV7-2
CASSGLNYEQYF
TGTGCCAGCAGCGGACTGAACTACGAGCAGTACTTC
>NA|TRBJ1-5|NA|TRBV6-1
CASSEIDSQPQHF
TGTGCCAGCAGTGAAATCGACAGCCAGCCCCAGCATTTT
>NA|TRBJ2-1|NA|TRBV19
CASSPNRRSSYNEQFF
TGTGCCAGTAGTCCCAATCGGCGGAGCTCCTACAATGAGCAGTTCTTC
>NA|TRBJ1-2|NA|TRBV5-8
CASSSLGRGYGYTF
TGTGCCAGCAGCTCCCTTGGGAGGGGCTATGGCTACACCTTC
>once|TRBJ2-3|NA|TRBV20-1
CSARSAGQSTDTQYF
TGCAGTGCTAGATCAGCGGGACAGAGCACAGATACGCAGTATTTT
>few|TRBJ2-7|TRBD2|TRBV27
CASSIGTSGLYEQYF
TGTGCCAGCAGTATTGGGACTAGCGGACTCTACGAGCAGTACTTC
>few|TRBJ1-2|NA|TRBV7-2
CASSLAAGDYGYTF
TGTGCCAGCAGCTTAGCGGCAGGGGACTATGGCTACACCTTC
>NA|TRBJ2-7|TRBD1|TRBV27
CASSLRSNDRGAFYEQYF
TGTGCCAGCAGTTTACGGTCCAACGACAGGGGGGCCTTTTACGAGCAGTACTTC
>NA|TRBJ1-3|NA|TRBV29-1
CSVERQGRPRPLGNTIYF
TGCAGCGTTGAAAGGCAGGGGAGACCTCGACCCTTGGGAAACACCATATATTTT
>NA|TRBJ2-5|NA|TRBV27
CASTRRPGETQYF
TGTGCCAGCACGCGGAGGCCTGGAGAGACCCAGTACTTC
>NA|TRBJ2-7|TRBD1|TRBV7-2
CASSLVRDRDYEQYF
TGTGCCAGCAGCTTAGTACGGGACAGGGACTACGAGCAGTACTTC
>few|TRBJ1-2|NA|TRBV7-2
CASSLGDYGYTF
TGTGCCAGCAGCTTGGGGGATTATGGCTACACCTTC
>NA|TRBJ2-5|NA|TRBV24-1
CATSDGGLETQYF
TGTGCCACCAGTGATGGGGGGCTGGAGACCCAGTACTTC
>NA|TRBJ2-7|TRBD1|TRBV6-5
CASSSGQGDSHEQYF
TGTGCCAGCAGTTCGGGACAGGGGGATAGCCACGAGCAGTACTTC
>once|TRBJ2-5|NA|TRBV11-3
CASKGGETQYF
TGTGCCAGCAAGGGAGGAGAGACCCAGTACTTC
>NA|TRBJ2-5|NA|TRBV7-2
CASSASWETQYF
TGTGCCAGCAGCGCGTCCTGGGAGACCCAGTACTTC
>NA|TRBJ1-5|TRBD1|TRBV19
CATIRDRGSNQPQHF
TGTGCCACTATCCGGGACAGGGGGAGCAATCAGCCCCAGCATTTT
>NA|TRBJ1-5|NA|TRBV19
CASSPHNQPQHF
TGTGCCAGTAGTCCCCACAATCAGCCCCAGCATTTT
>NA|TRBJ1-6|NA|TRBV25-1
CASSDGDYNSPLHF
TGTGCCAGCAGTGATGGGGATTATAATTCACCCCTCCACTTT
>NA|TRBJ2-3|NA|TRBV7-6
CASSLGAITSTDTQYF
TGTGCCAGCAGCCTGGGGGCGATAACTAGCACAGATACGCAGTATTTT